This T cell receptor beta chain was recorded in a study of blood T cells in healthy people across ages (dated by TCRdb to between 2015 and 2017). With respect to the entire study: In model experiments, template switching captured about one uniquely barcoded TCR beta cDNA molecule for every two T cells. Four age groups were formed from the donors: young (average about 16 years), middle-aged (less than 40), aged (62) and long-lived (approximately 80). To avoid experimental bias, donors of different ages were distributed randomly across sequencing lanes. The study measured age-related changes in TCR beta repertoire diversity using deep sequencing normalized with unique cDNA molecular identifiers. Using the same blood draw, the study looked at two additional independent replicas of 1 million unique cDNA reads for two donors, one aged 18 to 30 and the other aged 80 or older.

With regard to this clonotype: The antigen it binds to is not known. Base quality data are lacking; no much larger clone is found one base away.

The CDR3 runs 11 amino acids, cysteine and phenylalanine included. Only the CDR3 DNA stays, 33 bases, in frame from base 1. Deletion took 2 bases off V and 9 bases off J, with a span of 6 bases between the germline ends. Taken from the germline V gene, the CDR1 and CDR2 loops are WSHSY and SAAADI. Broad study findings and their caveats: Bulk unsorted PBMC profiling prevented conclusive comparison of naive and antigen-experienced compartments. The CMV infection status of donors was not known, potentially confounding age-related changes in expanded clonotypes. Estimates of total diversity from one million sequenced T cells were regarded as lower bounds and underestimates. Compared with the aged group, the long-lived group had more naive CD4+ T cells, fewer expanded clones and increased TCR diversity, a pattern suggesting age selection. As age increased, observed TCR beta diversity per million T cells dropped in a roughly linear way, and a significant reduction was already evident by age 40. The percentage of naive T cells measured by flow cytometry correlated strongly with observed TCR beta diversity.

The approximately 39 donors, aged roughly 6 to 90 years, were systemically healthy Caucasian individuals from Russia. Around 10 milliliters of peripheral blood were collected from each donor into EDTA-treated Vacutainer tubes. PBMCs were isolated by Ficoll-Paque density-gradient centrifugation, with at least 6.5 million obtained per sample. Total RNA was extracted from PBMCs with Trizol reagent, with at least 6 micrograms obtained per sample. For every donor, an aliquot of PBMCs went through flow cytometry to measure the percentages of naive CD45RAhigh/CD27high T cells. Receptor libraries were prepared by 5' RACE. Sequencing used an Illumina HiSeq 2500. The second PCR ran for roughly 7 to 12 cycles and used a J-beta primer mix along with a sample-barcoded 5' primer. A unique molecular identifier was introduced onto each TCR beta cDNA molecule by a template-switch 5' adaptor carrying 12 random nucleotides. Each sample yielded at least 2.5 million CDR3-containing paired-end reads. First-strand cDNA was synthesized from all RNA with the Mint cDNA synthesis kit, primed by a TRBC-specific oligonucleotide. Following uracil-DNA glycosylase treatment, a first 18-cycle PCR with universal primers M1SS and BC2_uni_R was performed on all cDNA. The authors' pipeline ran thus. Each sample was normalized by randomly selecting 1 million high-quality reads, each carrying a distinct molecular identifier. Reads sharing molecular identifiers were discarded rather than binned into consensus sequences. MiTCR, set to a Q25 quality threshold and the strictest error-elimination algorithm, was used for CDR3 identification, clonotype clustering and error correction. A nonparametric unseen species model with Euler transformation was used to estimate lower-bound total TCR beta diversity. The public reads were reanalyzed by TCRdb: fastp trimming at Q25, MiXCR alignment, in-frame beta chains only. When rows share a CDR3 protein, they turn into one entry using the most common DNA and genes. TCRdb assigned the V and J calls; the authors' analysis was not used. The sample contains roughly 800,000 distinct CDR3 sequences, 58% of them found a single time. Together, the top ten hold about 20% of the sample.

The V and J segments used are TRBV10-2 and TRBJ2-3, with no reliable assignment of the D segment. This clonotype was obtained from a man in his thirties or forties in good health. The sample taken for sequencing was blood. CDR3 sequence: CASSEGMTQYF. The nucleotides are TGCGCCAGCAGTGAGGGGATGACGCAGTATTTT.